What follows are 20 T cell receptor beta chains derived from one specimen sequenced in a study of naive and memory T cell subsets. Two oligonucleotides, mixed equimolar, formed the beta constant-region primer covering TRBC1 and TRBC2. The ligated cDNA underwent four PCR rounds using SP2 and nested alpha and beta constant-region primers. MiXCR was run by TCRdb on the UMI-ligation and nested PCR reads, yielding one entry per CDR3 protein. The sample gives approximately 17,000 distinct CDR3 sequences, approximately 9% of which show up once; roughly 24% is in the top ten. Source material: central memory CD8+ T cells from blood. The receptors come from a human donor in good health.

By share, this clonotype counts as medium-sized. The chain carries TRBV9 and TRBJ2-1; 12 nucleotides line up with TRBD2. Trimming at V came to 3 bases and at J to 7 bases, leaving 5 bases not matched to a gene. This CDR3 has 15 amino acids. Germline CDR1 reads SGDLS; CDR2 reads YYNGEE. CDR3: CASSASGGAGNEQFF. CDR3 sequence (DNA): TGTGCCAGCAGCGCTAGCGGGGGGGCGGGGAATGAGCAGTTCTTC.

In its sample, this clonotype was seen a few times. A read error may explain this, as a much larger clone is one base away. The chain joins TRBV28 to TRBJ2-7; tentative D call: TRBD2 (6 bases). Germline V lookup: CDR1 MDHEN, CDR2 SYDVKM. The CDR3 sequence is 15 residues long. Deletions cut 6 bases from V and 3 bases from J, with 18 bases between. The CDR3 sequence is CASRSGRDCSYEQYF. The CDR3, as DNA: TGTGCCAGCAGGTCTGGCCGGGACTGTAGCTACGAGCAGTACTTC.

This clonotype was observed a few times. The rearrangement joins TRBV4-2 to TRBJ2-4; no reliable D call. Germline V lookup: CDR1 LGHNA, CDR2 YNFKEQ. The germline V and J ends were trimmed by 0 bases and 8 bases, with 14 bases remaining between them. CDR3 length: 15 residues. Written as DNA, the CDR3 is TGTGCCAGCAGCCAAGATCTAGGTACCTGGGACATTCAGTACTTC. This codes for CASSQDLGTWDIQYF.

This chain connects TRBV7-3 to TRBJ2-5; D is possibly TRBD2 (5 bases). The CDR3 consists of 16 residues. Between the trimmed V and J ends, which lost 1 base and 5 bases, there was a span of 17 bases. Germline assignment: CDR1 SGHTA and CDR2 FQGTGA. CDR3 sequence reads: CASSLMGFGEKETQYF. CDR3 DNA: TGTGCCAGCAGCTTAATGGGTTTCGGGGAGAAGGAGACCCAGTACTTC.

The rearrangement joins TRBV13 to TRBJ1-1, with a weak D call TRBD1 (5 bases). The CDR3 loop spans 13 amino acids. CDR1 is PRHDT and CDR2 is FYEKMQ in the germline V gene (reference sequence). V shed 3 bases and J shed 5 bases, with 10 bases lying between them. CDR3 in DNA: TGTGCCAGCAGCTTGGCGGGACGAACTGAAGCTTTCTTT. Protein sequence: CASSLAGRTEAFF.

This clonotype was seen more than once but under ten times. The chain has TRBV20-1 and TRBJ1-1, with 10 bases identical to TRBD1. Trimming took 5 bases from V and 4 from J; bases not matched to a gene: 4. Germline CDR1 is DFQATT and CDR2 is SNEGSKA (reference sequence). This CDR3 is 13 amino acids long. DNA for the CDR3: TGCAGTGCTCTTGGGACAGGGGTCACTGAAGCTTTCTTT. This encodes CSALGTGVTEAFF.

The chain joins TRBV10-2 to TRBJ2-7; D perhaps matches TRBD2 (5 bases). V was shortened by 4 bases and J by 3 bases, with 13 bases between the two germline ends. The CDR3 consists of 14 residues. Germline CDR1 reads WSHSY; CDR2 reads SAAADI. The CDR3 DNA sequence: TGCGCCAGCAGTGGGTATCGGGGTTTCTACGAGCAGTACTTC. This sequence encodes CASSGYRGFYEQYF.

This clonotype was counted ten times or more. The chain has TRBV10-3 and TRBJ1-3; D is ambiguous. The germline V and J ends were trimmed by 3 bases and 0 bases, with 12 bases remaining between them. CDR3 size: 16 residues. The germline CDR1 and CDR2 sequences are ENHRY and SYGVKD. Written as DNA, the CDR3 is TGTGCCATCAGTGAAATTAAGATCCTCTCTGGAAACACCATATATTTT. It translates to CAISEIKILSGNTIYF.

This clonotype qualifies as medium-sized. The chain carries TRBV13 and TRBJ2-3; tentatively, D is TRBD2 (5 bases). Germline CDR1 and CDR2: PRHDT and FYEKMQ (reference sequence). V was trimmed by 4 bases and J by 0 bases, leaving 8 bases between them. This CDR3 is 14 amino acids long. The CDR3 here is CASSSGLSTDTQYF. CDR3 in DNA: TGTGCCAGCAGCTCCGGACTCAGCACAGATACGCAGTATTTT.

This clonotype was counted a few times. This rearrangement joins TRBV10-3 to TRBJ2-7; D assignment may be TRBD1 or TRBD2 (6 bases each). V dropped 7 bases and J dropped 0 bases, with 16 bases sitting between them. CDR3 length equals 15 residues. CDR1 and CDR2 (germline): ENHRY, SYGVKD. Here the CDR3 DNA reads TGTGCCATCACTCTGGGGGCGGGGAGCTCCTACGAGCAGTACTTC. It is translated as CAITLGAGSSYEQYF.

The genes are TRBV20-1 and TRBJ2-1; D gene unclear. Per germline, CDR1 DFQATT and CDR2 SNEGSKA (reference sequence). This CDR3 comprises 15 residues. V was trimmed by 6 bases and J by 3 bases, leaving 18 bases between them. CDR3 protein: CSAWVQNYYYNEQFF. The CDR3 coding sequence is TGCAGTGCCTGGGTGCAGAACTACTACTACAATGAGCAGTTCTTC.

This clonotype has just a few counts. In nucleotides, the CDR3 is TGTGCCAGCAGCCCCCCCCGGGGGAGCACAGATACGCAGTATTTT. Translating gives CASSPPRGSTDTQYF. The chain carries TRBV7-9 and TRBJ2-3; D possibly corresponds to TRBD2 (6 bases). The CDR3 contains 15 residues. Germline assignment: CDR1 SEHNR and CDR2 FQNEAQ (reference sequence). With 5 bases removed from V and 0 bases from J, the gap between germline ends came to 12 bases.

This clonotype was seen a handful of times. The V call is TRBV5-6, the J call TRBJ1-4; TRBD1 matches 10 bases. The CDR3 totals 16 residues. The ends lost 3 bases at V and 8 bases at J; junction bases unmatched: 10. Germline-derived CDR1 and CDR2 are SGHDT and YYEEEE. Written as DNA, the CDR3 is TGTGCCAGCAGCTCCCATCTAGGGACAGGGGTCGAAAAACTGTTTTTT. Translating gives CASSSHLGTGVEKLFF.

This clonotype has ten or more counts. V and J are TRBV7-2 and TRBJ2-5; no firm D call. The V and J ends lost 0 bases and 5 bases respectively, with 13 bases between them. The CDR3 loop spans 15 amino acids. The V gene's germline CDR1 is SGHTA and CDR2 FQGNSA. This CDR3 is CASSLAFSSFETQYF. The CDR3 DNA follows: TGTGCCAGCAGCTTAGCATTCTCTAGTTTTGAGACCCAGTACTTC.

This clonotype was detected only a few times. This chain connects TRBV15 to TRBJ1-3; D ambiguous. The CDR3 has 17 residues. Germline loops: CDR1 LNHNV, CDR2 YYDKDF (reference sequence). The V end lost 0 bases, the J end lost 0 bases, and 12 bases lay between the germline ends. CDR3 sequence reads: CATSRDYNSGSGNTIYF. The CDR3 DNA reads TGTGCCACCAGCAGAGATTATAATTCCGGCTCTGGAAACACCATATATTTT.

This clonotype was seen a few times. The chain carries TRBV29-1 and TRBJ2-3; D uncertain. The CDR3 extends over 12 amino acids. Germline V CDR1 and CDR2: SQVTM, ANQGSEA. V lost 8 bases and J lost 2, with 11 bases in between. The CDR3 here is CSQTRYTDTQYF. The CDR3 DNA reads TGCAGCCAAACGAGATACACAGATACGCAGTATTTT.

The chain carries TRBV6-1 and TRBJ2-4; D remains unclear. The V gene's germline CDR1 is MNHNS and CDR2 SASEGT. The CDR3 consists of 17 residues. V was shortened by 2 bases and J by 1 base, with 15 bases between the two germline ends. The CDR3 coding sequence is TGTGCCAGCAGTGAATATACCCCGTACTGGGCCAAAAACATTCAGTACTTC. Translating it yields CASSEYTPYWAKNIQYF.

J is TRBJ1-6 and V is TRBV7-9; TRBD1 is a possible D gene (5 bases). Trimming removed 2 bases at V and 3 bases at J, with 8 bases between. Germline V CDR1 and CDR2: SEHNR, FQNEAQ (reference sequence). CDR3 size: 15 residues. The chain's CDR3 is CASSLTQGYNSPLHF. CDR3 nucleotide sequence: TGTGCCAGCAGCTTAACGCAGGGCTATAATTCACCCCTCCACTTT.

The V and J genes are TRBV28 and TRBJ2-1, with TRBD1 matching 10 bases. Germline CDR1 and CDR2: MDHEN and SYDVKM. This CDR3 spans 24 amino acids. The V segment lost 4 bases and the J segment 2 bases; nucleotides outside the gene matches: 29. The CDR3 reads CASSWKKVPLLGQGGKPTYNEQFF. Written as DNA, the CDR3 is TGTGCCAGCAGTTGGAAAAAGGTCCCGCTACTTGGACAGGGGGGGAAACCTACCTACAATGAGCAGTTCTTC.

This chain uses TRBV4-3 with TRBJ2-2; the D gene could be TRBD1 or TRBD2 (5 bases each). CDR1 and CDR2 (germline): LGHNA, YSLEER. V was trimmed by 1 base and J by 0 bases, leaving 12 bases between them. The CDR3 sequence is 17 residues long. The DNA of the CDR3 is TGCGCCAGCAGCCAAGCGCCCGGGGCCGCGAACACCGGGGAGCTGTTTTTT. Translation gives CASSQAPGAANTGELFF.